This TCR beta chain was identified in a study of blood T cell repertoires in COVID-19. The wider study: Acute-phase and convalescent COVID-19 samples originated in the United States, Italy and Spain.

Some clones are missing from TCRdb's copy, which holds only in-frame ones; the method was immunoSEQ multiplex PCR. The repertoire includes roughly 360,000 clones, about 80% of them detected once, and 1.1% sits in the top ten. CDR3 size: 16 residues. The V gene end was trimmed by 5 bases and the J gene end by 2 bases; junction bases not matched to a gene: 10. Germline assignment: CDR1 SNHLY and CDR2 FYNNEI. This TCR derives from a human donor with acute or convalescent COVID-19. The donor label of this sample is uncertain. The rearrangement uses TRBV2 and TRBJ2-3; 7 positions agree with TRBD1. Sequencing was done on a sample of peripheral blood. The CDR3 loop is CASSPQGVLSTDTQYF. The CDR3 DNA is TGTGCCAGCAGTCCTCAGGGGGTCCTTTCCACAGATACGCAGTATTTT. The full variable domain, with the rest looked up from reference TRBV2 and TRBJ2-3, is EPEVTQTPSHQVTQMGQEVILRCVPISNHLYFYWYRQILGQKVEFLVSFYNNEISEKSEIFDDQFSVERPDGSNFTLKIRSTKLEDSAMYFCASSPQGVLSTDTQYFGPGTRLTVL.